The entry that follows covers one T cell receptor beta chain sequence. The data were obtained in a study of cytomegalovirus exposure and HLA in healthy donors. Per germline, CDR1 SGHNT and CDR2 YYREEE (reference sequence). With 0 bases removed from V and 3 bases from J, the gap between germline ends came to 6 bases. The CDR3 length is 13 residues. It was the approximately 130-subject validation cohort, separate from the roughly 700-subject first cohort, to which the donors belonged. Sequenced by immunoSEQ multiplex PCR; TCRdb stores in-frame clones only, minus some. The sample carries roughly 120,000 clones, about nine tenths recorded once.

Sequencing input: PBMCs. This sequence originates from a man younger than 35 in good health and CMV-seronegative. The chain has TRBV5-4 and TRBJ1-1, with D unclear. CDR3 residues: CASSLGEDTEAFF. The CDR3 bases are TGTGCCAGCAGCTTGGGGGAGGACACTGAAGCTTTCTTT.